Listed below are T cell receptor beta chains from one sample, sequenced in a study of monozygotic twins with inflammatory bowel disease. With the 5' RACE reads reprocessed, TCRdb shows one record per CDR3 protein and no DNA. The table counts under 200,000 distinct CDR3 sequences; approximately 3% lies in the top ten. The sequencing sample was made of blood. These receptors were collected from a human donor with ulcerative colitis or Crohn's disease, or a healthy co-twin of an affected twin (not recorded which). The CDR3 runs from the conserved cysteine through the conserved F or W.

v_call: TRBV28; j_call: TRBJ2-3; cdr3_aa: CASSFQEIFTDTQYF
v_call: TRBV7-8; j_call: TRBJ2-5; cdr3_aa: CASSSSGTSGKETQYF
v_call: TRBV5-1; j_call: TRBJ2-1; cdr3_aa: CASSPREAGSYNEQFF
v_call: TRBV5-6; j_call: TRBJ2-1; cdr3_aa: CASSRTFSYNEQFF
v_call: TRBV7-2; j_call: TRBJ2-7; cdr3_aa: CASSLLASGSSEQYF
v_call: TRBV29-1; j_call: TRBJ1-2; cdr3_aa: CSGTWTGGRGYTF
v_call: TRBV21-1; j_call: TRBJ1-2; cdr3_aa: CASSKLRGNRNIQGYGYTF
v_call: TRBV6-2/TRBV6-3; j_call: TRBJ2-1; cdr3_aa: CASSFRTSGTYNEQFF
v_call: TRBV7-3; j_call: TRBJ2-7; cdr3_aa: CASSLIPSGEQYF
v_call: TRBV24-1; j_call: TRBJ1-2; cdr3_aa: CATSDPGRGRNGYTF
v_call: TRBV3-1; j_call: TRBJ2-7; cdr3_aa: CASSQDMGLNSYEQYF
v_call: TRBV24-1; j_call: TRBJ2-1; cdr3_aa: CATSRPGQGANEQFF
v_call: TRBV6-5; j_call: TRBJ2-6; cdr3_aa: CATSSGTGGGKSGANVLTF
v_call: TRBV20-1; j_call: TRBJ2-1; cdr3_aa: CSVPKRELGQFF
v_call: TRBV4-1; j_call: TRBJ1-5; cdr3_aa: CASSQDGTWDQPQHF
v_call: TRBV29-1; j_call: TRBJ1-1; cdr3_aa: CSVEDLGWKDSKAF
v_call: TRBV27; j_call: TRBJ1-1; cdr3_aa: CASTPGLMNTEAFF
v_call: TRBV9; j_call: TRBJ2-3; cdr3_aa: CASSNQGRDTQYF
v_call: TRBV20-1; j_call: TRBJ2-2; cdr3_aa: CSASRWSGANTGELFF
v_call: TRBV24-1; j_call: TRBJ2-1; cdr3_aa: CATSDPRVNLNEQFF
v_call: TRBV29-1; j_call: TRBJ2-7; cdr3_aa: CSVGGTSASSYEQYF
v_call: TRBV10-3; j_call: TRBJ1-5; cdr3_aa: CAISDRSWGNQPQHF
v_call: TRBV5-4; j_call: TRBJ2-2; cdr3_aa: CASSLDRVKNTGELFF
v_call: TRBV6-2/TRBV6-3; j_call: TRBJ2-3; cdr3_aa: CASTGATPSTDTQYF
v_call: TRBV10-3; j_call: TRBJ1-5; cdr3_aa: CAISWTANSNQPQHF
v_call: TRBV7-2; j_call: TRBJ2-5; cdr3_aa: CASETGGGEETQYF
v_call: TRBV9; j_call: TRBJ2-7; cdr3_aa: CASSAHGDGSGSPLSYEQYF
v_call: TRBV28; j_call: TRBJ2-3; cdr3_aa: CASSFGLAGGFTDTQYF
v_call: TRBV4-3; j_call: TRBJ2-4; cdr3_aa: CASSQVPGTGAKNIQYF
v_call: TRBV7-7; j_call: TRBJ2-1; cdr3_aa: CASSRAGAAYNEQFF
v_call: TRBV11-2; j_call: TRBJ1-2; cdr3_aa: CASSLGQSFHYGYTF
v_call: TRBV5-1; j_call: TRBJ2-1; cdr3_aa: CASSLEGQRGDEQFF
v_call: TRBV12-3/TRBV12-4; j_call: TRBJ2-5; cdr3_aa: CASSSTGGRLGETQYF
v_call: TRBV28; j_call: TRBJ2-2; cdr3_aa: CAGLAGADTGELFF
v_call: TRBV5-1; j_call: TRBJ2-3; cdr3_aa: CASSSHRQADTQYF
v_call: TRBV29-1; j_call: TRBJ2-1; cdr3_aa: CSVEDLSGADKAYNEQFF
v_call: TRBV19; j_call: TRBJ2-1; cdr3_aa: CASSTREGPYNEQFF
v_call: TRBV5-8; j_call: TRBJ1-5; cdr3_aa: CASSPGTQPNQPQHF
v_call: TRBV6-5; j_call: TRBJ1-2; cdr3_aa: CASSYGQGIYTF
v_call: TRBV11-1; j_call: TRBJ2-1; cdr3_aa: CASTPNGFPYNEQFF
v_call: TRBV28; j_call: TRBJ2-1; cdr3_aa: CASSSWTDSYNEQFF
v_call: TRBV7-9; j_call: TRBJ2-1; cdr3_aa: CASSKSSGKSPYNEQFF
v_call: TRBV5-1; j_call: TRBJ1-2; cdr3_aa: CASSLELSSYGYTF
v_call: TRBV27; j_call: TRBJ2-1; cdr3_aa: CASKLEGLVYNEQFF
v_call: TRBV7-3; j_call: TRBJ1-2; cdr3_aa: CASSLPGQLPTF
v_call: TRBV5-1; j_call: TRBJ1-2; cdr3_aa: CASTGGGRDYGYTF
v_call: TRBV5-6; j_call: TRBJ2-7; cdr3_aa: CASSLDSRTLYEQYF